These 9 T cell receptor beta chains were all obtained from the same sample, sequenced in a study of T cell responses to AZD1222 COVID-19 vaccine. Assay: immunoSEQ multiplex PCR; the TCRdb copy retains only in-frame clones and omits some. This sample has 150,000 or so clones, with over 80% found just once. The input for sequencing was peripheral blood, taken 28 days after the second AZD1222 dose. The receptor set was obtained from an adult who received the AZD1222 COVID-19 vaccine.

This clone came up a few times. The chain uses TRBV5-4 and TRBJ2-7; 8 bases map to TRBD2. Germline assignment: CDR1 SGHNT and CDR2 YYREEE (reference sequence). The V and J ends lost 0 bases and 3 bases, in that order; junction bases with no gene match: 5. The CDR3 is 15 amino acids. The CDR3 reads CASSLGGGLVYEQYF. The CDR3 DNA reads TGTGCCAGCAGCTTGGGCGGGGGGCTAGTCTACGAGCAGTACTTC.

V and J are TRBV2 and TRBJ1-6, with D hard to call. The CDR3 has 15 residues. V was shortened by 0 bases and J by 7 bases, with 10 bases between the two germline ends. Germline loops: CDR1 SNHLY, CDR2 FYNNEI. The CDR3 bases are TGTGCCAGCAGTGAAGCACTAACAGAGAATTCACCCCTCCACTTT. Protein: CASSEALTENSPLHF. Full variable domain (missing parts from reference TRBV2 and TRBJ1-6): EPEVTQTPSHQVTQMGQEVILRCVPISNHLYFYWYRQILGQKVEFLVSFYNNEISEKSEIFDDQFSVERPDGSNFTLKIRSTKLEDSAMYFCASSEALTENSPLHFGNGTRLTVT.

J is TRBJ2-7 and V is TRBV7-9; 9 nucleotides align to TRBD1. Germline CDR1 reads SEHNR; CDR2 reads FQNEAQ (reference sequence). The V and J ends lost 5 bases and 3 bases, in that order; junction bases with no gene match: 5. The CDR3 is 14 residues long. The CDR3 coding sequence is TGTGCCAGCAGCGCCCGGGACAGGGTCTACGAGCAGTACTTC. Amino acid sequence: CASSARDRVYEQYF.

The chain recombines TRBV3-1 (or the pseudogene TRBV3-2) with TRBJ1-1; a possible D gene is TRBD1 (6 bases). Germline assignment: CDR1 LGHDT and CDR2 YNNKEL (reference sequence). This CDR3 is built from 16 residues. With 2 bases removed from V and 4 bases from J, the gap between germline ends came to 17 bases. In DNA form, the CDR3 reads TGTGCCAGCAGCCAATCAATACAGGGAGGGGGCACTGAAGCTTTCTTT. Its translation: CASSQSIQGGGTEAFF.

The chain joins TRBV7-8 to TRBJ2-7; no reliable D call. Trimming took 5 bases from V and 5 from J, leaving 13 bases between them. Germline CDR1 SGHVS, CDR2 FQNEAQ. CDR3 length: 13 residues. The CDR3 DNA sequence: TGTGCCAGCAGCGATGCCTATCTTGACGAGCAGTACTTC. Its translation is CASSDAYLDEQYF.

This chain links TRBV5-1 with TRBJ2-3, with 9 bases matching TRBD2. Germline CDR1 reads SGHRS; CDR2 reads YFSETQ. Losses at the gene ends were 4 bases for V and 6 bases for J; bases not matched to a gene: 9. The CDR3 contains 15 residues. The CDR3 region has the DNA TGCGCCAGCAGCACGACTCCTAGCGGGACGGATACGCAGTATTTT. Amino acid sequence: CASSTTPSGTDTQYF. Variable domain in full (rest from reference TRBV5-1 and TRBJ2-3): KAGVTQTPRYLIKTRGQQVTLSCSPISGHRSVSWYQQTPGQGLQFLFEYFSETQRNKGNFPGRFSGRQFSNSRSEMNVSTLELGDSALYLCASSTTPSGTDTQYFGPGTRLTVL.

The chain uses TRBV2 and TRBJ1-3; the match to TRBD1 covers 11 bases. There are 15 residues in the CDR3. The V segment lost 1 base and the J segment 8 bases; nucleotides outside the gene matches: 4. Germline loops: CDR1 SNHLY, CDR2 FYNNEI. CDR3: CASSEEGTGGYTIYF. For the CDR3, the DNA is TGTGCCAGCAGTGAAGAAGGGACAGGGGGATACACCATATATTTT. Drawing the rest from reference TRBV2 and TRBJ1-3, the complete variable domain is EPEVTQTPSHQVTQMGQEVILRCVPISNHLYFYWYRQILGQKVEFLVSFYNNEISEKSEIFDDQFSVERPDGSNFTLKIRSTKLEDSAMYFCASSEEGTGGYTIYFGEGSWLTVV.

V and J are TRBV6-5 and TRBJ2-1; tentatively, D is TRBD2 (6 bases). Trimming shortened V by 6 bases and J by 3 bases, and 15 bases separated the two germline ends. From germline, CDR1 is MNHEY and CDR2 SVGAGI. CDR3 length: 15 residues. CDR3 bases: TGTGCCAGCAGCTCTGGCGGGGAGAGCTACAATGAGCAGTTCTTC. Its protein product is CASSSGGESYNEQFF.

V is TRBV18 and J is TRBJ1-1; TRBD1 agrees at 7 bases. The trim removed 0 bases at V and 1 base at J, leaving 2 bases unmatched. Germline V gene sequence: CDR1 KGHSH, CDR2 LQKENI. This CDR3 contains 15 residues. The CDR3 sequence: CASSPPDRRNTEAFF. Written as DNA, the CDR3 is TGTGCCAGCTCACCACCGGACAGGAGGAACACTGAAGCTTTCTTT.